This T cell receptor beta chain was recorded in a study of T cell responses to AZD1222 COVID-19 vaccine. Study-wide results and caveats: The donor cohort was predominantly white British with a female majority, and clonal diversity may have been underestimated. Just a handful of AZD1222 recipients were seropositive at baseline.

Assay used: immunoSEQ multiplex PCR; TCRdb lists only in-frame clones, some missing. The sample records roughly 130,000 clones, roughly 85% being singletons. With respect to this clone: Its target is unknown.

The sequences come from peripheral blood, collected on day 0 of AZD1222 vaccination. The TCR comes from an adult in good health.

The CDR3 here is CASSDGGGTDTQYF. CDR3 in DNA: TGTGCCAGCAGTGATGGGGGTGGCACAGATACGCAGTATTTT. The V gene is TRBV25-1, the J gene TRBJ2-3; tentatively, D is TRBD1 or TRBD2 (5 bases each). Germline V gene lookup returns CDR1 MGHDK and CDR2 SYGVNS. The CDR3 sequence is 14 residues long. Between the trimmed V and J ends, which lost 3 bases and 1 base, there was a span of 8 bases.